The 17 T cell receptor beta chains given below trace back to one sample, sequenced in a study of cytomegalovirus exposure and HLA in healthy donors. Primers included in the PCR were 60 Vbeta and 13 Jbeta primers. The protocol was immunoSEQ multiplex PCR, while the TCRdb copy is restricted to in-frame clones and leaves out a portion. The sample has some 200,000 clones, 82% seen once. Sample: PBMCs. The receptor set was obtained from a woman aged 18-30 years in good health and CMV-seronegative.

The chain links TRBV27 to TRBJ2-3; weak D call: TRBD1 (5 bases). The germline CDR1 and CDR2 sequences are MNHEY and SMNVEV (reference sequence). Between the trimmed V and J ends, which lost 3 bases and 5 bases, there was a span of 9 bases. This CDR3 has 13 amino acids. Written as DNA, the CDR3 is TGTGCCAGCAGTTTGGCCCAGGGAGATACGCAGTATTTT. This sequence encodes CASSLAQGDTQYF.

The chain links TRBV19 to TRBJ2-7; TRBD1 matches at 7 bases. With 4 bases clipped from V and 2 bases from J, the junction kept 5 bases outside the gene matches. The germline V gene has CDR1 LNHDA and CDR2 SQIVND (reference sequence). This CDR3 is 14 amino acids long. The CDR3 DNA sequence: TGTGCCAGTAGTACCCTACAGGGGCCCTACGAGCAGTACTTC. Translation gives CASSTLQGPYEQYF.

Points on this clone: Different DNA sequences within this sample yield the same CDR3. The chain couples TRBV28 to TRBJ2-7; D is unresolved. Germline CDR1 reads MDHEN; CDR2 reads SYDVKM. The CDR3 loop spans 12 amino acids. The V end was cut by 6 bases, the J end by 1 base, with 7 bases between. CDR3 in amino acids: CASRASSYEQYF. The CDR3 region has the DNA TGTGCCAGCAGGGCCAGTTCCTACGAGCAGTACTTC.

The gene calls are TRBV7-6 and TRBJ1-1; D may be TRBD1 (6 bases). V lost 2 bases and J lost 3, with 10 bases in between. Germline V gives CDR1 SGHVS, CDR2 FNYEAQ. The CDR3 spans 14 residues. This CDR3 reads CASSLTDSYTEAFF. For the CDR3, the DNA is TGTGCCAGCAGCTTAACGGACAGTTACACTGAAGCTTTCTTT. The whole variable domain, remainder taken from reference TRBV7-6 and TRBJ1-1, is GAGVSQSPRYKVTKRGQDVALRCDPISGHVSLYWYRQALGQGPEFLTYFNYEAQQDKSGLPNDRFSAERPEGSISTLTIQRTEQRDSAMYRCASSLTDSYTEAFFGQGTRLTVV.

The J gene is TRBJ2-1, the V gene TRBV7-2, with D possibly TRBD1 on 6 matching bases. V shed 5 bases and J shed 7 bases, with 21 bases lying between them. This CDR3 comprises 16 residues. Germline V lookup: CDR1 SGHTA, CDR2 FQGNSA. CDR3 in amino acids: CASSTHIRDNSNEQFF. The DNA for the CDR3 is TGTGCCAGCAGCACACACATCCGGGACAACTCTAATGAGCAGTTCTTC.

This clone was seen just once. This chain connects TRBV15 to TRBJ1-3; D is unclear. The CDR3 length is 15 residues. The germline V gene encodes CDR1 LNHNV and CDR2 YYDKDF (reference sequence). V dropped 1 base and J dropped 0 bases, with 7 bases sitting between them. The CDR3 is CATSRGTASGNTIYF. The DNA of the CDR3 is TGTGCCACCAGCAGAGGTACAGCCTCTGGAAACACCATATATTTT. Based on the CDR3 plus reference TRBV15 and TRBJ1-3, the full variable domain is DAMVIQNPRYQVTQFGKPVTLSCSQTLNHNVMYWYQQKSSQAPKLLFHYYDKDFNNEADTPDNFQSRRPNTSFCFLDIRSPGLGDTAMYLCATSRGTASGNTIYFGEGSWLTVV.

This clone was recorded only once. The chain joins TRBV27 to TRBJ1-6; no clear D gene. V shed 5 bases and J shed 4 bases, with 12 bases lying between them. Per germline, CDR1 MNHEY and CDR2 SMNVEV (reference sequence). This CDR3 is built from 15 residues. The CDR3 DNA reads as TGTGCCAGCAGTGCGGCCCTAGCATATAATTCACCCCTCCACTTT. This gives the protein CASSAALAYNSPLHF.

The chain is built from TRBV7-2 and TRBJ2-5; TRBD1 is a possible D gene (5 bases). Per germline, CDR1 SGHTA and CDR2 FQGNSA. V was shortened by 2 bases and J by 4 bases, with 8 bases between the two germline ends. The CDR3 spans 13 residues. CDR3: CASSLIQGETQYF. Written as DNA, the CDR3 is TGTGCCAGCAGCTTAATTCAGGGAGAGACCCAGTACTTC.

This clone showed up just once. This rearrangement joins TRBV4-2 to TRBJ1-1; D might be TRBD1 (5 bases). The CDR3 contains 16 residues. V gave up 0 bases and J gave up 3 bases, with 14 bases separating them. In germline, CDR1 is LGHNA, CDR2 YNFKEQ. The CDR3 reads CASSQDRGSDDTEAFF. The CDR3 DNA reads TGTGCCAGCAGCCAAGATCGGGGGTCGGATGACACTGAAGCTTTCTTT.

This clone was detected only a few times. The chain links TRBV6-1 to TRBJ1-2; D unresolved. This CDR3 region has 12 residues. V shed 9 bases and J shed 5 bases, with 13 bases lying between them. Germline loops: CDR1 MNHNS, CDR2 SASEGT. The DNA for the CDR3 is TGTGCCAGTCGAGGAACGCGGTATGGCTACACCTTC. This gives the protein CASRGTRYGYTF.

The rearrangement links TRBV6-1 to TRBJ2-7; 8 bases are a match to TRBD1. The CDR3 loop spans 14 amino acids. After removal of 8 bases from V and 3 bases from J, the junction contained 9 bases not matched to a gene. Per the germline V gene, CDR1 is MNHNS and CDR2 is SASEGT. CDR3 sequence (DNA): TGTGCCAGCCGGGACAGGATACTCTTCTACGAGCAGTACTTC. Translated: CASRDRILFYEQYF.

The rearrangement links TRBV6-6 to TRBJ2-3; no clear D gene. V was pared by 5 bases and J by 5 bases, with 5 bases between. This CDR3 is built from 11 residues. CDR1 is MNHNY, CDR2 SVGAGI, per germline (reference sequence). CDR3 region: CASSPGDTQYF. CDR3 DNA sequence: TGTGCCAGCAGTCCCGGAGATACGCAGTATTTT.

The chain has TRBV7-2 and TRBJ2-7, with 11 bases lining up with TRBD2. The germline V gene encodes CDR1 SGHTA and CDR2 FQGNSA. V gave up 4 bases and J gave up 5 bases; unmatched junction bases: 10. CDR3 length: 16 amino acids. The CDR3 here is CASSSYLAGGPHEQYF. Here the CDR3 DNA reads TGTGCCAGCAGCTCTTACTTAGCGGGAGGGCCGCACGAGCAGTACTTC.

V and J are TRBV6-6 and TRBJ2-3; tentatively, D is TRBD1 (6 bases). Looked up from germline, CDR1 is MNHNY and CDR2 is SVGAGI (reference sequence). The CDR3 covers 14 residues. Trimming left V 6 bases short and J 1 base short, with 11 bases between. The CDR3 DNA sequence: TGTGCCAGCAGCCACAGGGACCGCACAGATACGCAGTATTTT. Protein: CASSHRDRTDTQYF.

This clone was found a few times. The V gene is TRBV2, the J gene TRBJ1-1, with 8 bases identical to TRBD1. The V gene end was trimmed by 7 bases and the J gene end by 4 bases; junction bases not matched to a gene: 5. The CDR3 consists of 13 residues. The V gene's germline CDR1 is SNHLY and CDR2 FYNNEI. The CDR3 loop is CASTTTGGTEAFF. CDR3 nucleotides: TGTGCCAGCACTACCACAGGGGGCACTGAAGCTTTCTTT.

The chain carries TRBV27 and TRBJ2-7; TRBD1 might be the D (6 bases). The CDR3 totals 14 residues. Between the trimmed V and J ends, which lost 3 bases and 2 bases, there was a span of 11 bases. Germline lookup yields CDR1 MNHEY and CDR2 SMNVEV (reference sequence). The CDR3 coding sequence is TGTGCCAGCAGTTTGGTGGGGGCCACCTACGAGCAGTACTTC. The encoded protein is CASSLVGATYEQYF.

The chain joins TRBV5-1 to TRBJ2-1; no firm D call. The V and J ends lost 4 bases and 0 bases respectively, with 8 bases between them. Germline loops: CDR1 SGHRS, CDR2 YFSETQ. The CDR3 spans 14 residues. The chain's CDR3 is CASSARPSYNEQFF. As DNA, the CDR3 is TGCGCCAGCAGCGCGAGGCCCTCCTACAATGAGCAGTTCTTC.